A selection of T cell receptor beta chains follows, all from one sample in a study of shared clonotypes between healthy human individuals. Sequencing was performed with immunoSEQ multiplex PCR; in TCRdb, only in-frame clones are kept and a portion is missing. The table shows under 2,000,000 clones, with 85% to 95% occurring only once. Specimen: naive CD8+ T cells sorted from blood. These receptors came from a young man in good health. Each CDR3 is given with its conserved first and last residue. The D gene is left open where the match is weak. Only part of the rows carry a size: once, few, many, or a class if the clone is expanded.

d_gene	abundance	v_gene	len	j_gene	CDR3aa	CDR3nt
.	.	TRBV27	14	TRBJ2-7	CASSLGPTSYEQYF	TGTGCCAGCAGTTTAGGGCCCACGTCCTACGAGCAGTACTTC
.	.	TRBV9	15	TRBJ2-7	CASSVLGGPSYEQYF	TGTGCCAGCAGCGTTCTTGGGGGCCCCTCCTACGAGCAGTACTTC
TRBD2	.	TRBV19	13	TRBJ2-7	CASSPLGGGEQYF	TGTGCCAGTAGTCCCCTCGGCGGGGGCGAGCAGTACTTC
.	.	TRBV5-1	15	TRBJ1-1	CASSLPPVGNTEAFF	TGCGCCAGCAGCTTGCCGCCGGTGGGGAACACTGAAGCTTTCTTT
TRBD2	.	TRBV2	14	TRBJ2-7	CASGSSGVGYEQYF	TGTGCCAGCGGCTCTAGCGGGGTGGGCTACGAGCAGTACTTC
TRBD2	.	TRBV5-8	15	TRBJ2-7	CASSRTSGTFYEQYF	TGTGCCAGCAGCCGGACTAGCGGGACCTTCTACGAGCAGTACTTC
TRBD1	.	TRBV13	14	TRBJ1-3	CASSTGATGNTIYF	TGTGCCAGCAGCACAGGGGCCACAGGAAACACCATATATTTT
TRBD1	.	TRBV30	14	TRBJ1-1	CAWNPGQGIGEAFF	TGTGCCTGGAACCCGGGACAGGGTATAGGTGAAGCTTTCTTT
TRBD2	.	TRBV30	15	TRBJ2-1	CAWRFALAGDNEQFF	TGTGCCTGGAGATTTGCACTAGCGGGGGACAATGAGCAGTTCTTC
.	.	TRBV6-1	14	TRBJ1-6	CASSGGGDNSPLHF	TGTGCCAGCAGTGGAGGGGGGGATAATTCACCCCTCCACTTT
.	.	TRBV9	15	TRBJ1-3	CASSADGSSGNTIYF	TGTGCCAGCAGCGCGGACGGGAGCTCTGGAAACACCATATATTTT
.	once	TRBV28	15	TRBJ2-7	CASSLRPGTSYEQYF	TGTGCCAGCAGTTTAAGACCCGGTACCTCCTACGAGCAGTACTTC
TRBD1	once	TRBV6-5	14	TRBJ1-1	CASKGQGLNTEAFF	TGTGCCAGCAAGGGACAGGGGTTAAACACTGAAGCTTTCTTT
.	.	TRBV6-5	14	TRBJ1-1	CAIKEKDMNTEAFF	TGTGCCATCAAAGAGAAAGACATGAACACTGAAGCTTTCTTT
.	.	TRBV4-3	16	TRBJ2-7	CASSQEVAESSYEQYF	TGCGCCAGCAGCCAAGAGGTAGCGGAAAGCTCCTACGAGCAGTACTTC
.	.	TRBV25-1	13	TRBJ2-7	CASKSHTHYEQYF	TGTGCCAGCAAGTCCCACACCCACTACGAGCAGTACTTC
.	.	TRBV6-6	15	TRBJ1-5	CASSYDKGANQPQHF	TGTGCCAGCAGTTACGACAAGGGTGCCAACCAGCCCCAGCATTTT
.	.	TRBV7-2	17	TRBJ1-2	CASSRDLQIPLNYGYTF	TGTGCCAGCAGCCGCGACTTACAGATCCCCCTTAACTATGGCTACACCTTC
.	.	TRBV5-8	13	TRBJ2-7	CASNVGGLYEQYF	TGTGCCAGCAATGTGGGGGGACTGTACGAGCAGTACTTC
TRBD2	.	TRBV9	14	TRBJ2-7	CASSASGRIYEQYF	TGTGCCAGCAGCGCTAGCGGGAGAATCTACGAGCAGTACTTC
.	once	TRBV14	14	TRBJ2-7	CASSQTGYTYEQYF	TGTGCCAGCAGCCAAACAGGGTACACCTACGAGCAGTACTTC